These T cell receptor beta chains were read from a single sample in a study of T cell responses to AZD1222 COVID-19 vaccine. The table came from immunoSEQ multiplex PCR; TCRdb's copy has only in-frame clones and leaves some out. The sample contains approximately 140,000 clones, around 95% of which appear only once. Source: peripheral blood, taken on day 0 of AZD1222 vaccination. These receptor sequences come from an adult in good health. The CDR3 runs from the conserved cysteine through the conserved F or W. D genes are given only for firm matches. Not every row has a clone size; where given, it reads once, few, many or a size class.

>TRBV27|TRBJ2-3|-|-
CASSVSGQFTDTQYF
TGTGCCAGCAGCGTTAGCGGACAGTTCACAGATACGCAGTATTTT
>TRBV7-8|TRBJ2-5|-|-
CASSLGGQETQYF
TGTGCCAGCAGCTTAGGGGGCCAAGAGACCCAGTACTTC
>TRBV6-2/TRBV6-3|TRBJ1-5|few|-
CASSYIPDSNQPQHF
TGTGCCAGCAGTTACATCCCGGACAGTAATCAGCCCCAGCATTTT
>TRBV3-1/TRBV3-2|TRBJ1-3|-|-
CASKTDFGNTIYF
TGTGCCAGCAAGACCGACTTTGGAAACACCATATATTTT
>TRBV3-1/TRBV3-2|TRBJ1-1|-|TRBD1
CASSPRTGAFEAFF
TGTGCCAGCAGCCCGCGGACAGGGGCCTTTGAAGCTTTCTTT
>TRBV27|TRBJ2-1|-|TRBD2
CASSLGTSGGNEQFF
TGTGCCAGCAGTCTTGGGACTAGCGGGGGTAATGAGCAGTTCTTC
>TRBV2|TRBJ1-4|-|-
CAREGTAITNEKLFF
TGTGCCAGGGAGGGGACCGCCATAACTAATGAAAAACTGTTTTTT
>TRBV6-5|TRBJ1-6|-|TRBD1
CASGSGGGYNSPLHF
TGTGCCAGCGGGTCAGGGGGCGGTTATAATTCACCCCTCCACTTT
>TRBV28|TRBJ1-1|-|TRBD1
CASSFWTGVGTEAFF
TGTGCCAGCAGTTTTTGGACAGGGGTGGGCACTGAAGCTTTCTTT
>TRBV5-1|TRBJ1-1|-|-
CASSLGTLGLNTEAFF
TGCGCCAGCAGCTTGGGGACATTGGGATTGAACACTGAAGCTTTCTTT
>TRBV5-6|TRBJ1-4|-|TRBD1
CASSGTGGEKLFF
TGTGCCAGCAGCGGGACAGGGGGTGAAAAACTGTTTTTT
>TRBV7-6|TRBJ2-1|-|-
CASSLRGGTSRNNEQFF
TGTGCCAGCAGCTTAAGGGGGGGCACTAGTAGGAACAATGAGCAGTTCTTC
>TRBV15|TRBJ2-3|-|TRBD1
CATSPGQGGDTQYF
TGTGCCACCAGCCCGGGACAGGGAGGAGATACGCAGTATTTT
>TRBV6-5|TRBJ2-2|-|-
CASSFQGVGELFF
TGTGCCAGCAGTTTCCAGGGTGTCGGGGAGCTGTTTTTT
>TRBV9|TRBJ2-3|-|-
CASSVWATDTQYF
TGTGCCAGCAGCGTCTGGGCGACAGATACGCAGTATTTT
>TRBV11-2|TRBJ1-6|-|-
CASSRIDRIKTLHF
TGTGCCAGCAGCCGGATCGACCGGATTAAAACCCTCCACTTT
>TRBV7-9|TRBJ1-4|once|TRBD1
CASSFVIGGTNEKLFF
TGTGCCAGCAGCTTTGTAATAGGGGGCACTAATGAAAAACTGTTTTTT
>TRBV28|TRBJ1-3|once|-
CASSLNRGTIYF
TGTGCCAGCAGTTTGAACCGAGGAACCATATATTTT
>TRBV6-4|TRBJ1-5|-|TRBD1
CASSGGQEEGQPQHF
TGTGCCAGCAGTGGGGGACAGGAGGAAGGTCAGCCCCAGCATTTT
>TRBV7-9|TRBJ1-3|-|-
CASSLGAGTVGNTIYF
TGTGCCAGCAGCTTAGGCGCGGGGACGGTGGGAAACACCATATATTTT
>TRBV2|TRBJ1-4|-|TRBD1
CASSPTVGQGPTGNEKLFF
TGTGCCAGCAGTCCAACTGTAGGACAGGGACCGACGGGTAATGAAAAACTGTTTTTT
>TRBV19|TRBJ2-3|-|-
CASSKNRGGPGDTQYF
TGTGCCAGTAGTAAAAACAGAGGGGGTCCAGGAGATACGCAGTATTTT
>TRBV4-2|TRBJ2-2|few|-
CASSQASAGLTGELFF
TGTGCCAGCAGCCAAGCATCGGCAGGGTTAACCGGGGAGCTGTTTTTT
>TRBV5-8|TRBJ1-2|-|TRBD1
CASSHGTGLYYGYTF
TGTGCCAGCAGCCACGGGACAGGGCTGTATTATGGCTACACCTTC
>TRBV29-1|TRBJ1-4|-|-
CSVEDTAGDEKLFF
TGCAGCGTTGAAGATACGGCAGGGGATGAAAAACTGTTTTTT
>TRBV6-5|TRBJ1-6|-|TRBD1
CASSRDRDNSPLHF
TGTGCCAGCAGTAGAGACAGGGATAATTCACCCCTCCACTTT
>TRBV5-1|TRBJ1-2|-|TRBD1
CASSAGQGAGYGYTF
TGCGCCAGCAGCGCAGGACAGGGGGCCGGTTATGGCTACACCTTC
>TRBV5-1|TRBJ2-2|-|-
CASSLGLGSAGELFF
TGCGCCAGCAGCTTGGGACTAGGATCGGCCGGGGAGCTGTTTTTT
>TRBV5-5|TRBJ2-3|-|TRBD2
CASSLSLAGVSSTDTQYF
TGTGCCAGCAGCTTGTCACTAGCGGGGGTTTCTAGCACAGATACGCAGTATTTT
>TRBV18|TRBJ1-5|-|-
CASSRGRNQPQHF
TGTGCCAGCTCACGGGGGCGCAATCAGCCCCAGCATTTT
>TRBV4-1|TRBJ2-1|-|TRBD2
CASSQPLAGVENEQFF
TGCGCCAGCAGCCAACCACTAGCGGGAGTAGAGAATGAGCAGTTCTTC
>TRBV4-3|TRBJ2-1|-|TRBD1
CASSQNRGPDYNEQFF
TGCGCCAGCAGCCAAAACAGGGGGCCGGATTACAATGAGCAGTTCTTC
>TRBV27|TRBJ2-3|-|-
CASSSRQDFTDTQYF
TGTGCCAGCAGTTCGAGACAGGACTTCACAGATACGCAGTATTTT
>TRBV7-9|TRBJ1-5|-|-
CASSLAVGSNQPQHF
TGTGCCAGCAGCTTAGCGGTGGGGAGCAATCAGCCCCAGCATTTT
>TRBV7-9|TRBJ2-3|-|TRBD2
CASSLAAGGTDTQYF
TGTGCCAGCAGCTTAGCGGCGGGGGGCACAGATACGCAGTATTTT
>TRBV28|TRBJ2-3|-|-
CATFYSTDTQYF
TGTGCCACCTTTTATAGCACAGATACGCAGTATTTT
>TRBV7-9|TRBJ2-1|-|-
CASSSHSRNEQFF
TGTGCCAGCAGCTCCCACAGTCGCAATGAGCAGTTCTTC
>TRBV4-1|TRBJ2-1|-|TRBD2
CASMWTSGSYEQFF
TGCGCCAGCATGTGGACTAGCGGGAGCTATGAGCAGTTCTTC
>TRBV5-4|TRBJ2-5|-|TRBD2
CASRLADVQETQYF
TGTGCCAGTAGACTAGCGGATGTTCAAGAGACCCAGTACTTC
>TRBV5-1|TRBJ2-1|-|TRBD2
CASSLGPLAGGVDEQFF
TGCGCCAGCAGCTTGGGTCCTCTAGCGGGAGGGGTGGATGAGCAGTTCTTC
>TRBV6-5|TRBJ2-5|-|TRBD2
CASSPPGRESETQYF
TGTGCCAGCAGTCCACCCGGGAGGGAATCGGAGACCCAGTACTTC
>TRBV5-4|TRBJ2-5|-|-
CASSLGGTGVNQETQYF
TGTGCCAGCAGTCTGGGGGGCACAGGGGTCAACCAAGAGACCCAGTACTTC
>TRBV25-1|TRBJ2-3|-|-
CASSASGRADTQYF
TGTGCCAGCAGTGCCAGCGGCAGGGCAGATACGCAGTATTTT
>TRBV15|TRBJ1-2|-|-
CVTSIRQRPGGYTF
TGTGTCACCAGCATTAGGCAAAGGCCTGGTGGCTACACCTTC
>TRBV24-1|TRBJ1-1|-|-
CATSDSSTGNTEAFF
TGTGCCACCAGTGATTCGTCGACAGGGAACACTGAAGCTTTCTTT
>TRBV19|TRBJ1-1|-|-
CASSTRYTEAFF
TGTGCCAGTAGTACCAGATACACTGAAGCTTTCTTT
>TRBV6-5|TRBJ1-4|-|-
CASSFFGGGILFF
TGTGCCAGCAGTTTTTTCGGTGGGGGAATACTGTTTTTT
>TRBV5-1|TRBJ2-2|-|TRBD1
CASSSSFRDRGTGELFF
TGCGCCAGCAGCTCATCGTTCCGGGACAGGGGTACCGGGGAGCTGTTTTTT
>TRBV6-5|TRBJ2-2|few|-
CASSPGAGELFF
TGTGCCAGCAGCCCAGGGGCCGGGGAGCTGTTTTTT
>TRBV7-9|TRBJ2-3|-|-
CASRGGYGDTQYF
TGTGCCAGCAGAGGAGGGTATGGAGATACGCAGTATTTT
>TRBV27|TRBJ2-1|-|-
CASHNRDLTNWQFF
TGTGCCAGCCACAACAGGGACCTTACTAATTGGCAGTTCTTC
>TRBV5-8|TRBJ2-5|-|TRBD1
CASLHGTEETQYF
TGTGCCAGCCTTCATGGGACAGAAGAGACCCAGTACTTC